This TCR beta chain appears in the sequencing data of a study of identical twins. Only a few counts were recorded for this clonotype. The antigen is not known. TCRdb re-analysed the 5' RACE reads in MiXCR, keeping a single row per CDR3 protein. The sample holds about 460,000 distinct CDR3 sequences; over 12% are singletons and the top ten take about 0.52%. General observations from the study: Memory repertoires showed no such pattern, whereas abundant cord blood beta clonotypes carried fewer insertions. Diverse VJ usage suggested most zero-insertion clonotypes were not invariant T cells.

The V and J ends lost 5 bases and 7 bases, in that order; junction bases with no gene match: 20. Germline CDR1 is SGHAT and CDR2 is FQNNGV. The CDR3 is 18 residues long. There were only healthy Caucasians among the donors. These same data were also listed under a study on yellow fever vaccine responses in identical twins. That paper notes: A vaccine T cell response that seemed partly convergent and partly personalized was reported in twins.

The chain recombines TRBV11-2 with TRBJ2-7, with 10 nucleotides matching TRBD2. The sequenced sample consisted of CD4+ T cells sorted from blood. This clonotype was obtained from a woman aged 18-29 years in good health. This CDR3 reads CASSPRTKREGQGKEQYF. CDR3 nucleotides: TGTGCCAGCAGCCCAAGGACGAAGCGGGAGGGCCAAGGGAAAGAGCAGTACTTC. Based on the CDR3 plus reference TRBV11-2 and TRBJ2-7, the full variable domain is EAGVAQSPRYKIIEKRQSVAFWCNPISGHATLYWYQQILGQGPKLLIQFQNNGVVDDSQLPKDRFSAERLKGVDSTLKIQPAKLEDSAVYLCASSPRTKREGQGKEQYFGPGTRLTVT.